This is a list of T cell receptor beta chains from one sample in a study of blood T cells in healthy people across ages. Via MiXCR, TCRdb re-called the 5' RACE reads, giving one row per CDR3 protein. Among fewer than 1,000,000 distinct CDR3 sequences listed, around 45% were seen once. Sequences were obtained from blood. The receptors stem from a man aged 55 to 69 in good health. Both conserved end residues are part of each CDR3. D genes are given only for firm matches. Expanded clones get a size class; other rows say once, few or many, or leave the size out.

abundance	d_gene	v_gene	j_gene	CDR3aa	CDR3nt
.	TRBD1	TRBV28	TRBJ2-7	CASSLGQASEQYF	TGTGCCAGCAGTTTGGGACAGGCCAGCGAGCAGTACTTC
.	TRBD1	TRBV5-5	TRBJ1-1	CASSLLSGGPNTEAFF	TGTGCCAGCAGCTTGCTTTCAGGGGGCCCTAACACTGAAGCTTTCTTT
few	.	TRBV7-8	TRBJ2-7	CASKTFWDSYEQYF	TGTGCCAGCAAGACGTTTTGGGACTCCTACGAGCAGTACTTC
.	.	TRBV20-1	TRBJ2-5	CSASRARETQYF	TGCAGTGCTAGCCGGGCGAGAGAGACCCAGTACTTC
.	.	TRBV2	TRBJ2-3	CASSEVNQPQYF	TGTGCCAGCAGTGAGGTGAATCAGCCCCAGTATTTT
.	.	TRBV9	TRBJ1-1	CASSQGGNMNTEAFF	TGTGCCAGCAGCCAAGGGGGTAACATGAACACTGAAGCTTTCTTT
.	TRBD1	TRBV6-2/TRBV6-3	TRBJ1-1	CASGAGGKATEAFF	TGTGCCAGTGGGGCAGGGGGTAAAGCGACTGAAGCTTTCTTT
.	.	TRBV4-1	TRBJ1-2	CASSSIQRDGYTF	TGCGCCAGCAGCTCCATCCAAAGAGATGGCTACACCTTC
.	.	TRBV24-1	TRBJ2-3	CATNSGLGTDTQYF	TGTGCCACCAATTCGGGACTTGGCACAGATACGCAGTATTTT
.	.	TRBV20-1	TRBJ2-5	CSAGPLAEETQYF	TGCAGTGCTGGACCACTGGCGGAAGAGACCCAGTACTTC
few	.	TRBV5-6	TRBJ2-4	CASSLARLAKNIQYF	TGTGCCAGCAGCTTGGCCCGGTTAGCCAAAAACATTCAGTACTTC
.	.	TRBV7-2	TRBJ2-7	CASSSQGLSYEQYF	TGTGCCAGCAGCTCACAGGGTCTGTCCTACGAGCAGTACTTC
few	TRBD2	TRBV4-3	TRBJ2-1	CASSQGGAGGARNEQFF	TGCGCCAGCAGCCAAGGGGGGGCGGGGGGGGCTCGCAATGAGCAGTTCTTC
few	TRBD2	TRBV4-1	TRBJ2-5	CASSLSWTSVQETQYF	TGCGCCAGCAGCCTAAGTTGGACTAGCGTACAAGAGACCCAGTACTTC
few	.	TRBV25-1	TRBJ2-5	CASSGGVSGYQETQYF	TGTGCCAGCAGTGGGGGAGTATCAGGGTACCAAGAGACCCAGTACTTC
.	.	TRBV6-2/TRBV6-3	TRBJ2-1	CASNYLRGGIDNEQFF	TGTGCCAGCAATTACCTTAGGGGGGGCATTGATAATGAGCAGTTCTTC
.	.	TRBV5-1	TRBJ1-1	CASSLEGQLNTEAFF	TGCGCCAGCAGCTTGGAGGGGCAGCTGAACACTGAAGCTTTCTTT
.	.	TRBV28	TRBJ2-6	CASSSHLSELGAGANVLTF	TGTGCCAGCAGTTCCCATTTAAGCGAACTCGGAGCTGGGGCCAACGTCCTGACTTTC
few	.	TRBV5-1	TRBJ2-7	CASSLSSDSYEQYF	TGCGCCAGCAGCTTGTCATCAGACTCCTACGAGCAGTACTTC
.	.	TRBV12-3/TRBV12-4	TRBJ2-1	CASSLRGDGYTEQFF	TGTGCCAGCAGTTTAAGGGGGGACGGTTACACTGAGCAGTTCTTC
.	.	TRBV6-6	TRBJ2-7	CASSTNLVPYEQYF	TGTGCCAGCAGCACTAACCTAGTCCCCTACGAGCAGTACTTC
.	TRBD1	TRBV4-3	TRBJ1-1	CASSQPSQRTGYTEAFF	TGCGCCAGCAGCCAACCATCCCAACGGACAGGGTACACTGAAGCTTTCTTT
.	.	TRBV7-2	TRBJ2-5	CASSHFRETQYF	TGTGCCAGCAGCCATTTTAGGGAGACCCAGTACTTC
.	.	TRBV6-2/TRBV6-3	TRBJ1-2	CASTRDNANYGYTF	TGTGCCAGCACTCGAGACAATGCTAACTATGGCTACACCTTC
.	TRBD1	TRBV2	TRBJ2-5	CASDGTGEETQYF	TGTGCCAGCGATGGGACAGGGGAAGAGACCCAGTACTTC
.	TRBD1	TRBV5-1	TRBJ1-1	CASSPTGAGSTEAFF	TGCGCCAGCAGCCCGACAGGGGCGGGAAGCACTGAAGCTTTCTTT
few	.	TRBV7-2	TRBJ1-6	CASSSQRERSYNSPLHF	TGTGCCAGCAGCTCCCAAAGGGAACGCTCCTATAATTCACCCCTCCACTTT
.	.	TRBV7-9	TRBJ1-4	CAGSPSRQIGSTNEKLFF	TGTGCCGGCAGCCCGTCCCGCCAGATAGGGTCGACTAATGAAAAACTGTTTTTT
many	TRBD1	TRBV6-6	TRBJ2-7	CASSSRGQGSYEQYF	TGTGCCAGCAGTTCCCGGGGACAGGGGTCCTACGAGCAGTACTTC
.	TRBD1	TRBV6-2/TRBV6-3	TRBJ2-3	CASSYSQGWTDTQYF	TGTGCCAGCAGTTACTCACAGGGGTGGACAGATACGCAGTATTTT
.	.	TRBV28	TRBJ1-1	CASSLVGGGAFF	TGTGCCAGCAGTTTAGTGGGGGGAGGAGCTTTCTTT
.	.	TRBV10-3	TRBJ2-3	CAASRYKPDTQYF	TGTGCCGCTTCAAGGTATAAGCCAGATACGCAGTATTTT
.	TRBD1	TRBV27	TRBJ2-4	CASTSDRVVKNIQYF	TGTGCCAGCACTTCGGACAGGGTCGTCAAAAACATTCAGTACTTC
.	.	TRBV6-2/TRBV6-3	TRBJ2-5	CASSRLVNEQYF	TGTGCCAGCAGCCGACTCGTGAATGAGCAGTACTTC
.	.	TRBV5-6	TRBJ2-5	CASSPDRDPKGNEQYF	TGTGCCAGCAGCCCCGACCGGGACCCCAAAGGGAATGAGCAGTACTTC
.	.	TRBV7-2	TRBJ2-4	CASSSRTVAKNIQYF	TGTGCCAGCAGCTCTCGGACAGTAGCCAAAAACATTCAGTACTTC
.	.	TRBV20-1	TRBJ2-4	CSARGRENIQYF	TGCAGTGCTAGGGGGCGCGAAAACATTCAGTACTTC
.	.	TRBV12-3/TRBV12-4	TRBJ2-1	CASSKRPGTYNEQFF	TGTGCCAGCAGCAAGCGTCCGGGGACCTACAATGAGCAGTTCTTC
.	.	TRBV5-6	TRBJ2-3	CASSLRLRGTDTQYF	TGTGCCAGCAGCTTACGACTACGTGGCACAGATACGCAGTATTTT
.	TRBD1	TRBV2	TRBJ1-2	CASSGDSNCGYTF	TGTGCCAGCAGTGGGGACAGTAACTGTGGCTACACCTTC
few	TRBD2	TRBV12-3/TRBV12-4	TRBJ2-5	CASSPPTSGGQETQYF	TGTGCCAGCAGTCCGCCCACTAGCGGGGGACAAGAGACCCAGTACTTC
few	TRBD2	TRBV27	TRBJ2-1	CATSSTSGGAGEQFF	TGTGCCACCTCCTCGACTAGCGGGGGGGCCGGTGAGCAGTTCTTC
few	.	TRBV18	TRBJ1-1	CASSPEWDTEAFF	TGTGCCAGCTCACCCGAGTGGGACACTGAAGCTTTCTTT
.	.	TRBV3-1	TRBJ2-5	CASSYRGTQETQYF	TGTGCCAGCAGCTATCGGGGGACCCAAGAGACCCAGTACTTC
.	TRBD2	TRBV7-9	TRBJ2-3	CASSLGAGGRNTQYF	TGTGCCAGCAGCTTAGGAGCGGGGGGGCGGAATACGCAGTATTTT
.	TRBD2	TRBV6-5	TRBJ2-1	CASSYSGLAGANEQFF	TGTGCCAGCAGTTACTCTGGGCTAGCGGGGGCCAATGAGCAGTTCTTC
few	.	TRBV6-5	TRBJ2-7	CASSYGGQSGEQYF	TGTGCCAGCAGTTACGGGGGGCAGTCCGGCGAGCAGTACTTC
.	TRBD1	TRBV5-5	TRBJ2-7	CASSHDRGFREQYF	TGTGCCAGCAGCCACGACAGGGGGTTTCGGGAGCAGTACTTC
.	.	TRBV7-2	TRBJ1-6	CASSLEGNSYNSPLHF	TGTGCCAGCAGCCTAGAGGGGAACTCCTATAATTCACCCCTCCACTTT
.	.	TRBV24-1	TRBJ2-1	CATSDLDIYSEQFF	TGTGCCACCAGTGATTTGGACATCTACTCGGAGCAGTTCTTC
.	.	TRBV7-6	TRBJ2-7	CASSPSRGVGGHEQYF	TGTGCCAGCAGCCCGAGCCGGGGTGTTGGAGGGCACGAGCAGTACTTC
.	.	TRBV9	TRBJ2-7	CASSVSTSIYEQYF	TGTGCCAGCAGCGTCTCGACTAGTATCTACGAGCAGTACTTC
.	.	TRBV11-2	TRBJ2-7	CASSTLRAGRREQYF	TGTGCCAGCAGCACCCTCAGGGCGGGACGAAGGGAGCAGTACTTC